This TCR beta chain was sequenced in a study of CD8 T cells in Susac syndrome. High-throughput TCR beta sequencing covered peripheral CD8+ and CD4+ T cells. The CDR3 runs 15 residues. Germline CDR1 is MNHEY and CDR2 is SVGAGI. V was shortened by 6 bases and J by 1 base, with 15 bases between the two germline ends. The RNA input was roughly 0.45 to 1 ug, and it was reverse transcribed with random hexamers. TCRdb re-called the immunoSEQ multiplex PCR reads through MiXCR, storing one row per CDR3 protein. The table shows 150,000 or so distinct CDR3 sequences, with around 90% occurring only once. The sample taken for sequencing was CD4+ T cells from PBMCs. The V and J genes are TRBV6-5 and TRBJ1-1; D might be TRBD1 (5 bases). The TCR was taken from a human donor in good health. The CDR3 sequence is CASSQNSGGNTEAFF. The CDR3 DNA follows: TGTGCCAGCAGCCAAAATAGTGGGGGGAACACTGAAGCTTTCTTT.